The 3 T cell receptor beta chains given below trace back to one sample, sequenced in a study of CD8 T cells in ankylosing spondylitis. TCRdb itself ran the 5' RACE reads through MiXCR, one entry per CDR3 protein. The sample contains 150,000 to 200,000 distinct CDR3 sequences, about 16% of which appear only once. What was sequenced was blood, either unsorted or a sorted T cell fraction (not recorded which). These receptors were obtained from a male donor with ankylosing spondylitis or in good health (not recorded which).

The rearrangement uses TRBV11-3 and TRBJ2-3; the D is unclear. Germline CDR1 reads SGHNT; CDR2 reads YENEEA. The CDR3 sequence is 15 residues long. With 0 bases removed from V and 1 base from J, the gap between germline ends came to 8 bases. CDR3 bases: TGTGCCAGCAGCTTAGAAAGTGGGGGCACAGATACGCAGTATTTT. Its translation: CASSLESGGTDTQYF.

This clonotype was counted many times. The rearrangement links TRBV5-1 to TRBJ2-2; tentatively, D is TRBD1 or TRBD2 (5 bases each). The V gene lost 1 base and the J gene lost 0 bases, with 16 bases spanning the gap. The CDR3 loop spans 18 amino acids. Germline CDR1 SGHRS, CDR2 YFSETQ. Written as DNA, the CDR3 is TGCGCCAGCAGCTTGCGTCTCGTGGGACCCACGAACACCGGGGAGCTGTTTTTT. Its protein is CASSLRLVGPTNTGELFF. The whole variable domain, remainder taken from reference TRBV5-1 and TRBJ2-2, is KAGVTQTPRYLIKTRGQQVTLSCSPISGHRSVSWYQQTPGQGLQFLFEYFSETQRNKGNFPGRFSGRQFSNSRSEMNVSTLELGDSALYLCASSLRLVGPTNTGELFFGEGSRLTVL.

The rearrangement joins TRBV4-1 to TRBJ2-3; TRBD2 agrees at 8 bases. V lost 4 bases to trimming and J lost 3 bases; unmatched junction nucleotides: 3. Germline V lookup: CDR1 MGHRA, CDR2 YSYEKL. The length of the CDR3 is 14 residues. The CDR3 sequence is CASSLERGTDTQYF. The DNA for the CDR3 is TGCGCCAGCAGCCTCGAGCGGGGGACAGATACGCAGTATTTT.